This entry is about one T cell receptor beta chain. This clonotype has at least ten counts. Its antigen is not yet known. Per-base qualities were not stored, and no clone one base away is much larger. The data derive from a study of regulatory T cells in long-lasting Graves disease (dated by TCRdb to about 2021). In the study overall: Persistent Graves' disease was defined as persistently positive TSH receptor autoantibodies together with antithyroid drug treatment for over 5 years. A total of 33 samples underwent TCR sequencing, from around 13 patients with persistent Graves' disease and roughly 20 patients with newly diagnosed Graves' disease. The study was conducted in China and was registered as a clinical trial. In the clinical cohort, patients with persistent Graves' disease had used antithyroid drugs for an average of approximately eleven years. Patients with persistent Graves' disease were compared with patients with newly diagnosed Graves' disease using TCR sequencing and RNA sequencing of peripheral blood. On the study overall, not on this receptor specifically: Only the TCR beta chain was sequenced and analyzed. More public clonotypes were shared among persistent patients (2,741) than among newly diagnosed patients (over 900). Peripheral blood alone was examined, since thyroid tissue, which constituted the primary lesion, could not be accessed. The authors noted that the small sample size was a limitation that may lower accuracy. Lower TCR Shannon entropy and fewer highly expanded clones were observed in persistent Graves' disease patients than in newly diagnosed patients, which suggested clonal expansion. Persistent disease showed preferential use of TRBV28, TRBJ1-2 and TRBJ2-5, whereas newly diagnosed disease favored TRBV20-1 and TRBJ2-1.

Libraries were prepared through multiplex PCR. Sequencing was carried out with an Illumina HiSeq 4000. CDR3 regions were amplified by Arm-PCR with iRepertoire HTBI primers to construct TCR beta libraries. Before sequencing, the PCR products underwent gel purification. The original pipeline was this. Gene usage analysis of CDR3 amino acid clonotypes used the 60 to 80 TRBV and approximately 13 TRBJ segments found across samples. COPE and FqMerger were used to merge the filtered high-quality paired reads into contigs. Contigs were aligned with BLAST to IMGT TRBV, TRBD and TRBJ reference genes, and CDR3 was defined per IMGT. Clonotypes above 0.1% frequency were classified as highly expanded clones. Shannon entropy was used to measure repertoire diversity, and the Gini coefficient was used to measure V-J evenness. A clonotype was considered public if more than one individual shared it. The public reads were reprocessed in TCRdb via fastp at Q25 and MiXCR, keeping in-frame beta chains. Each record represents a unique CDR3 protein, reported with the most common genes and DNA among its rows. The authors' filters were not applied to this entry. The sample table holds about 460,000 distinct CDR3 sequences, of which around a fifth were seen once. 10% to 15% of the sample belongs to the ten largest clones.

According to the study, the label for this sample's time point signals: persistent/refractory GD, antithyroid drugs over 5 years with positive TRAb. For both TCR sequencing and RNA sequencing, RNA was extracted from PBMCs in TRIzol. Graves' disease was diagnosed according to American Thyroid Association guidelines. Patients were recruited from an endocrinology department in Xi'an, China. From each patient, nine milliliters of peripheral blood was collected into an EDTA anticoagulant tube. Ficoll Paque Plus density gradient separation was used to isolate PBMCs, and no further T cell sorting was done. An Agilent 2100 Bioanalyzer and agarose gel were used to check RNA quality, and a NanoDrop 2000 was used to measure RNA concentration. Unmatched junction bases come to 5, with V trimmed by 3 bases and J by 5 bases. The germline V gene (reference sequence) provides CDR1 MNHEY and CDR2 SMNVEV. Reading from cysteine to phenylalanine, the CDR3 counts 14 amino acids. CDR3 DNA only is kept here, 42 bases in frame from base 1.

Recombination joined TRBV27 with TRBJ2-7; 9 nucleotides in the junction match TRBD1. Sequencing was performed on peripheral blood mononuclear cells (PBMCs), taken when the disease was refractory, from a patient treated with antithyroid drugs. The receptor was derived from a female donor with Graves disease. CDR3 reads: CASSLGTGSDEQYF. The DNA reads TGTGCCAGCAGTTTGGGGACAGGGTCCGACGAGCAGTACTTC.